This TCR beta chain was profiled in a study of CD8+CD57+ T cells in acquired aplastic anemia. Profiling that covered TCR beta VDJ and CDR3 relied on genomic DNA as its template. TCRdb re-analysed the reads in MiXCR, keeping a single row per CDR3 protein. The data contain approximately 57,000 distinct CDR3 sequences, approximately 52% of them singletons. The sequenced patients had an expansion of CD8+CD57+ cells seen by flow cytometry. Blood samples were obtained from patients who had received no prior therapy. Study-wide points: Patients had twenty-nine CD8+ CDR3 sequences in common with controls (the shared set).

Concerning this clonotype: The antigen is not known.

Material: sorted CD4+, CD8+, or CD8+CD57+ T cells (not recorded which) from PBMCs. This clonotype originated in a human donor with aplastic anemia.

The CDR3 reads CASSLVFDEQYF. CDR3 nucleotide sequence: TGTGCCAGCAGCTTAGTGTTCGACGAGCAGTACTTC. The gene calls are TRBV11-1 and TRBJ2-7; D not resolved. Germline lookup yields CDR1 SGHAT and CDR2 FQDESV (reference sequence). V lost 1 base and J lost 5, with 6 bases in between. The CDR3 contains 12 residues.